Listed here is a single T cell receptor beta chain. Original analysis: Quantification of nucleated cells was approximated via reference gene primer amplification. The data were produced by immunoSEQ multiplex PCR, yet TCRdb's version contains in-frame clones alone and is incomplete. Clonal size and the V and J genes are those of that table, whereas D and trimming came from the DNA. The sample records tens of thousands of clones, roughly 87% being singletons. The sample originates from a study of blood T cell repertoires in COVID-19. Turning to the study itself: From the United States, Italy and Spain came samples of acute and convalescent COVID-19. PBMCs, B-cell-depleted T cells, or T cells were the source of the cDNA or gDNA that made up the material.

Trimming shortened V by 5 bases and J by 5 bases, and 9 bases separated the two germline ends. The CDR3 loop spans 13 amino acids. CDR1 and CDR2 from the germline V gene are KGHDR and SFDVKD. This TCR came from a man in his sixties with active COVID-19. The J gene is TRBJ2-1, the V gene TRBV24-1, with D unresolved. What was sequenced was peripheral blood. CDR3 coding DNA: TGTGCCACCAGTGGGGCCCACCACAATGAGCAGTTCTTC. Protein: CATSGAHHNEQFF.